This entry lists 17 T cell receptor beta chains sequenced from one sample in a study of blood T cell repertoires in COVID-19. Profiling relied on immunoSEQ multiplex PCR, and the TCRdb table lists in-frame clones only, not all of them. In the table there are around 180,000 clones, approximately 80% of which are singletons. Sequenced sample: peripheral blood. These receptors originate from a human donor in a cohort sampled during active COVID-19.

This clone came up once. The chain combines TRBV4-1 with TRBJ2-3; a weak D match, TRBD2 (6 bases). The germline gives CDR1 MGHRA, CDR2 YSYEKL. This CDR3 has 13 residues. V was cut by 2 bases and J by 5 bases, with 8 bases left in between. CDR3 DNA sequence: TGCGCCAGCAGCCAAAGGCGGGAAGATACGCAGTATTTT. It codes for CASSQRREDTQYF.

The chain joins TRBV29-1 to TRBJ2-1; perhaps TRBD2 as D (6 bases). CDR3 length: 15 residues. In germline, CDR1 is SQVTM, CDR2 ANQGSEA. Trimming removed 5 bases at V and 0 bases at J, with 14 bases between. The CDR3 DNA reads TGCAGCGTTTGCCCCCGGGAGAGCTCCTACAATGAGCAGTTCTTC. Protein product: CSVCPRESSYNEQFF.

This chain connects TRBV2 to TRBJ1-1, with no clear D. Trimming took off 7 bases at V and 3 bases at J, with 6 bases between the two ends. The length of the CDR3 is 11 residues. The germline V gene encodes CDR1 SNHLY and CDR2 FYNNEI. The CDR3 nucleotides are TGTGCCAGCAATCTACACACTGAAGCTTTCTTT. Its protein product is CASNLHTEAFF.

DNA of the CDR3: TGTGCCAGTAGCTTATTAACCGACAGTCACGAGCAGTACTTC. Amino acids: CASSLLTDSHEQYF. V is TRBV19 and J is TRBJ2-7; possibly TRBD1 for D (5 bases). This CDR3 is 14 amino acids long. Germline V CDR1 and CDR2: LNHDA, SQIVND (reference sequence). Deletions cut 6 bases from V and 5 bases from J, with 17 bases between.

The chain is built from TRBV6-5 and TRBJ2-7; 7 bases fit TRBD2. CDR1 MNHEY and CDR2 SVGAGI come from the germline V gene. The CDR3 is 14 amino acids. Trimming removed 5 bases from V and 4 bases from J; junction bases left unmatched: 8. CDR3 sequence: CASSHPTSRYEQYF. For the CDR3, the DNA is TGTGCCAGCAGTCATCCGACTAGCCGGTACGAGCAGTACTTC.

The rearrangement joins TRBV6-5 to TRBJ2-1, with 7 bases aligning to TRBD2. Trimming took 7 bases from V and 1 from J; bases not matched to a gene: 7. The CDR3 consists of 15 residues. CDR1 and CDR2 from the germline V gene are MNHEY and SVGAGI. The CDR3 spells CASTPGTISYNEQFF. The CDR3 region has the DNA TGTGCCAGCACCCCAGGGACTATTTCCTACAATGAGCAGTTCTTC.

A word on this clone: The germline gene is not matched at one end of the junction; a read error may be the cause. The J gene is TRBJ2-2, the V gene TRBV7-7; TRBD2 agrees at 10 bases. Per germline, CDR1 SSHAT and CDR2 FNYEAQ (reference sequence). This CDR3 comprises 15 residues. The CDR3 is CASSSGLAATGELFF. CDR3 nucleotides: TGTGCTAGCAGCTCAGGACTAGCGGCCACCGGGGAGCTGTTTTTT.

The rearrangement links TRBV20-1 to TRBJ1-2, with 7 bases that match TRBD1. This CDR3 is built from 11 residues. V lost 6 bases and J lost 5; bases outside the gene matches: 3. Germline loops: CDR1 DFQATT, CDR2 SNEGSKA (reference sequence). CDR3 amino acids: CSAQQGYGYTF. CDR3 bases: TGCAGTGCGCAACAGGGGTATGGCTACACCTTC.

The chain is built from TRBV29-1 and TRBJ2-7, with no clear D. The V end lost 4 bases, the J end lost 3 bases, and 10 bases lay between the germline ends. Germline V gene lookup returns CDR1 SQVTM and CDR2 ANQGSEA. The CDR3 totals 12 residues. DNA for the CDR3: TGCAGCGTTGGGCCCTCTTTCTACGAGCAGTACTTC. As protein: CSVGPSFYEQYF.

The genes are TRBV7-2 and TRBJ2-2, with D possibly being TRBD1 (6 bases). Deletions cut 3 bases from V and 4 bases from J, with 6 bases between. Germline lookup yields CDR1 SGHTA and CDR2 FQGNSA. The CDR3 covers 13 residues. This CDR3 reads CASSFRGTGELFF. CDR3 nucleotides: TGTGCCAGCAGCTTCAGGGGCACCGGGGAGCTGTTTTTT.

V is TRBV18 and J is TRBJ1-2; 9 nucleotides match TRBD1. The CDR3 is made up of 15 amino acids. The germline gives CDR1 KGHSH, CDR2 LQKENI. The V segment lost 3 bases and the J segment 5 bases; nucleotides outside the gene matches: 7. The CDR3 region has the DNA TGTGCCAGCTCACCCCGGGACAGGGTGGGGTATGGCTACACCTTC. Protein: CASSPRDRVGYGYTF.

The rearrangement uses TRBV5-1 and TRBJ2-3, with 7 bases lining up with TRBD1. CDR3 length: 15 amino acids. Trimming took 0 bases from V and 0 from J; bases not matched to a gene: 1. Germline assignment: CDR1 SGHRS and CDR2 YFSETQ. The CDR3 DNA reads as TGCGCCAGCAGCTTGGAGGGACAGAGCACAGATACGCAGTATTTT. Encoded protein: CASSLEGQSTDTQYF. The whole variable domain, remainder taken from reference TRBV5-1 and TRBJ2-3, is KAGVTQTPRYLIKTRGQQVTLSCSPISGHRSVSWYQQTPGQGLQFLFEYFSETQRNKGNFPGRFSGRQFSNSRSEMNVSTLELGDSALYLCASSLEGQSTDTQYFGPGTRLTVL.

This clone was detected only once. The gene calls are TRBV11-3 and TRBJ2-2; 15 nucleotides agree with TRBD2. The CDR3 has 17 amino acids. Trimming cost V 5 bases and J 6 bases; bases outside gene matches: 7. The germline gives CDR1 SGHNT, CDR2 YENEEA. The CDR3 nucleotides read TGTGCCAGCAGCACCGGGACTAGCGGGGGGTTCGCCGGGGAGCTGTTTTTT. Amino acid sequence: CASSTGTSGGFAGELFF.

The rearrangement links TRBV19 to TRBJ2-6, with TRBD1 matching over 7 bases. Germline V CDR1 and CDR2: LNHDA, SQIVND (reference sequence). This CDR3 is 17 amino acids long. Trimming removed 5 bases from V and 1 base from J; junction bases left unmatched: 8. CDR3 amino acids: CASSVTYRGSGANVLTF. The CDR3 nucleotides are TGTGCCAGTAGTGTAACCTACAGGGGTTCTGGGGCCAACGTCCTGACTTTC.

The rearrangement uses TRBV23-1 and TRBJ2-7; TRBD1 is a possible D gene (5 bases). TRBV23-1 is an ORF, and what it does is uncertain. V was cut by 11 bases and J by 1 base, with 9 bases left in between. This CDR3 region has 11 residues. CDR3 residues: CASRQSYEQYF. The CDR3 DNA follows: TGCGCCTCAAGACAGTCCTACGAGCAGTACTTC.

This chain joins TRBV11-3 and TRBJ2-7, with 7 bases identical to TRBD2. Germline V gives CDR1 SGHNT, CDR2 YENEEA. Unmatched junction bases numbered 5, after V lost 2 bases and J lost 4 bases. The CDR3 extends over 14 amino acids. The CDR3 here is CASSLRASGYEQYF. CDR3 DNA sequence: TGTGCCAGCAGCTTAAGAGCTAGCGGATACGAGCAGTACTTC.

The rearrangement uses TRBV25-1 and TRBJ2-7; 10 bases match TRBD2. CDR1 is MGHDK, CDR2 SYGVNS, per germline. The CDR3 is 15 residues long. V gave up 1 base and J gave up 3 bases; unmatched junction bases: 3. CDR3 bases: TGTGCCAGCAGTGAATGGACTAGCGGTTACTACGAGCAGTACTTC. It yields the protein CASSEWTSGYYEQYF.